This passage covers 27 T cell receptor beta chains from one sample sequenced in a study of Tregs in tolerant kidney transplant recipients (dated by TCRdb to between 2018 and 2021). The antigens of these receptors remain unknown. Library generation was performed with the immunoSEQ multiplex PCR assay. TCRdb re-hosts the immuneACCESS table, in-frame sequences only. Its copies lack some clones; in the studies checked, an unresolved V gene accounts for under half of them, and the cause for the rest is not known. Present in this sample are 35,000 to 50,000 clones, around 95% of which were seen just once. The biggest ten clones account for 0.37% of the sample. The specimen sequenced was Tregs from blood cultured with allogeneic cells. The source is a human donor in good health.

The chain employs TRBV5-1 and TRBJ2-1; D not resolved. Per germline, CDR1 SGHRS and CDR2 YFSETQ. The CDR3 sequence is 11 residues long. The ends were cut back, 1 base at V and 10 bases at J, with 6 bases in the middle. CDR3 sequence (DNA): TGCGCCAGCAGCTTGAACGCCGAGCAGTTCTTC. It yields the protein CASSLNAEQFF. The full variable domain, its missing parts supplied by reference TRBV5-1 and TRBJ2-1, is KAGVTQTPRYLIKTRGQQVTLSCSPISGHRSVSWYQQTPGQGLQFLFEYFSETQRNKGNFPGRFSGRQFSNSRSEMNVSTLELGDSALYLCASSLNAEQFFGPGTRLTVL.

V usage is TRBV18 and J usage is TRBJ1-1; D ambiguous. The CDR3 has 13 residues. Trimming left V 3 bases short and J 1 base short, with 6 bases between. The germline CDR1 and CDR2 sequences are KGHSH and LQKENI. CDR3 nucleotides: TGTGCCAGCTCACCCACGGGGAACACTGAAGCTTTCTTT. This gives the protein CASSPTGNTEAFF.

Written as DNA, the CDR3 is TGCGCCAGCAGTAGGTCAGATTACCCGGAGCTGTTTTTT. This encodes CASSRSDYPELFF. The chain is built from TRBV10-2 and TRBJ2-2; D gene uncertain. CDR3 length equals 13 residues. The ends were cut back, 5 bases at V and 10 bases at J, with 14 bases in the middle. The germline V gene has CDR1 WSHSY and CDR2 SAAADI.

V is TRBV5-1 and J is TRBJ1-2; D is perhaps TRBD1 (5 bases). The CDR3 loop spans 13 amino acids. Germline V CDR1 and CDR2: SGHRS, YFSETQ. Trimming removed 4 bases at V and 7 bases at J, with 14 bases between. The CDR3 loop is CASSLGRLVGYTF. The CDR3 DNA reads as TGCGCCAGCAGCCTGGGACGGCTAGTTGGCTACACCTTC.

This clone was seen a single time. The chain carries TRBV9 and TRBJ2-4; 10 bases match TRBD1. Per germline, CDR1 SGDLS and CDR2 YYNGEE. J gave up 5 bases and V 7 bases, and 3 bases lay outside the gene matches. There are 13 residues in the CDR3. CDR3 loop: CASGTGDQNIQYF. The DNA for the CDR3 is TGTGCCAGCGGGACAGGGGACCAAAACATTCAGTACTTC.

This chain links TRBV7-8 with TRBJ2-3, with D hard to call. Trimming removed 0 bases from V and 8 bases from J, with 6 bases in between. CDR1 SGHVS and CDR2 FQNEAQ come from the germline V gene. This CDR3 is 12 amino acids long. CDR3: CASSLARSTQYF. In DNA form, the CDR3 reads TGTGCCAGCAGCTTAGCTAGAAGTACGCAGTATTTT.

The chain carries TRBV18 and TRBJ2-2, with D possibly matching TRBD2 (5 bases). Per the germline V gene, CDR1 is KGHSH and CDR2 is LQKENI. V shed 4 bases and J shed 1 base, with 10 bases lying between them. The CDR3 runs to 15 residues. CDR3 sequence: CASSQYGGNTGELFF. The DNA for the CDR3 is TGTGCCAGCTCACAATACGGAGGGAACACCGGGGAGCTGTTTTTT.

The gene calls are TRBV7-9 and TRBJ2-7; tentatively, D is TRBD2 (6 bases). CDR1 and CDR2 (germline): SEHNR, FQNEAQ (reference sequence). The CDR3 loop spans 13 amino acids. V lost 5 bases and J lost 7, with 15 bases in between. This CDR3 reads CASSPAGGNEQYF. The CDR3 DNA reads TGTGCCAGCAGCCCCGCTGGGGGGAATGAGCAGTACTTC.

V is TRBV27 and J is TRBJ1-6; D perhaps matches TRBD1 (5 bases). The CDR3 has 14 amino acids. V dropped 6 bases and J dropped 7 bases, with 13 bases sitting between them. Germline values: CDR1 MNHEY, CDR2 SMNVEV (reference sequence). CDR3 in amino acids: CASSTGLMNSPLHF. CDR3 nucleotides: TGTGCCAGCAGCACGGGACTGATGAATTCACCCCTCCACTTT.

The rearrangement joins TRBV6-1 to TRBJ1-2, with a weak D call TRBD1 (6 bases). The CDR3 is made up of 13 amino acids. The ends were cut back, 8 bases at V and 2 bases at J, with 12 bases in the middle. The germline gives CDR1 MNHNS, CDR2 SASEGT. DNA for the CDR3: TGTGCCAGCGAAAAGGGGGGCAACTATGGCTACACCTTC. Protein product: CASEKGGNYGYTF.

The chain uses TRBV6-1 and TRBJ2-2, with D tentatively TRBD2 (6 bases). This CDR3 has 15 amino acids. The V gene lost 6 bases and the J gene lost 5 bases, with 16 bases spanning the gap. From germline, CDR1 is MNHNS and CDR2 SASEGT. The CDR3 loop is CASRSGTPRTGELFF. The CDR3 DNA follows: TGTGCCAGCAGGTCCGGGACTCCTAGAACCGGGGAGCTGTTTTTT.

This chain uses TRBV5-4 with TRBJ2-7; tentatively, D is TRBD1 or TRBD2 (5 bases each). Germline V gives CDR1 SGHNT, CDR2 YYREEE (reference sequence). The CDR3 is 13 amino acids. The germline V and J ends were trimmed by 5 bases and 7 bases, with 16 bases remaining between them. The CDR3 region is CASSRDLLREQYF. In nucleotides, the CDR3 is TGTGCCAGCAGTCGGGACCTTCTTAGGGAGCAGTACTTC.

V and J are TRBV15 and TRBJ1-1, with a tentative D call TRBD1 (6 bases). Germline V gene lookup returns CDR1 LNHNV and CDR2 YYDKDF (reference sequence). V dropped 8 bases and J dropped 3 bases, with 22 bases sitting between them. This CDR3 is built from 16 residues. The CDR3 coding sequence is TGTGCCACCGGGGGCGGCAGGGTGAGATTGGACACTGAAGCTTTCTTT. Residues: CATGGGRVRLDTEAFF. The whole variable domain, filled in from reference TRBV15 and TRBJ1-1, reads DAMVIQNPRYQVTQFGKPVTLSCSQTLNHNVMYWYQQKSSQAPKLLFHYYDKDFNNEADTPDNFQSRRPNTSFCFLDIRSPGLGDTAMYLCATGGGRVRLDTEAFFGQGTRLTVV.

The V call is TRBV2, the J call TRBJ1-1; D ambiguous. The germline V gene encodes CDR1 SNHLY and CDR2 FYNNEI. The V gene lost 10 bases and the J gene lost 4 bases, with 25 bases spanning the gap. This CDR3 comprises 16 residues. The CDR3 region has the DNA TGTGCCACCCTGCCCAGCCCCTGGTCAGTAAGCACTGAAGCTTTCTTT. Encoded protein: CATLPSPWSVSTEAFF.

The chain carries TRBV25-1 and TRBJ2-2, with TRBD1 matching over 8 bases. The CDR3 is 13 amino acids. Germline CDR1 is MGHDK and CDR2 is SYGVNS. The V gene end was trimmed by 6 bases and the J gene end by 7 bases; junction bases not matched to a gene: 4. CDR3 residues: CASRTGVGGELFF. In nucleotides, the CDR3 is TGTGCCAGCAGGACAGGGGTTGGCGGGGAGCTGTTTTTT.

The rearrangement links TRBV7-9 to TRBJ2-2; D not resolved. V was trimmed by 5 bases and J by 5 bases, leaving 15 bases between them. Germline CDR1 SEHNR, CDR2 FQNEAQ (reference sequence). The CDR3 is 15 residues long. CDR3 sequence: CASSATGVATGELFF. The CDR3 nucleotides read TGTGCCAGCAGCGCTACGGGCGTCGCTACCGGGGAGCTGTTTTTT.

The chain links TRBV2 to TRBJ2-7; D remains ambiguous. CDR1 is SNHLY and CDR2 is FYNNEI in the germline V gene. The V gene lost 7 bases and the J gene lost 4 bases, with 11 bases spanning the gap. The length of the CDR3 is 12 residues. CDR3 DNA: TGTGCCAGCAAAATTGCGCTATACGAGCAGTACTTC. Translating gives CASKIALYEQYF.

The chain carries TRBV7-2 and TRBJ2-7, with D tentatively TRBD1 or TRBD2 (5 bases each). Trimming took 3 bases from V and 2 from J, leaving 14 bases between them. The CDR3 totals 15 residues. Germline values: CDR1 SGHTA, CDR2 FQGNSA. This chain's CDR3 is CASSLNIGTAYEQYF. Written as DNA, the CDR3 is TGTGCCAGCAGCTTGAACATCGGGACCGCCTACGAGCAGTACTTC.

This clone has just a few counts. The junction differs from germline at one of its ends, possibly a read error. The CDR3 bases are TGTGCCAGCAGCTTCCTACTTGGGACAGCCCAAAACATTCAGTACTTC. It codes for CASSFLLGTAQNIQYF. The chain has TRBV11-2 and TRBJ2-4, with TRBD1 identical over 7 bases. This CDR3 is built from 16 residues. Germline V gene sequence: CDR1 SGHAT, CDR2 FQNNGV.

The chain is built from TRBV5-1 and TRBJ2-1; 9 positions match TRBD1. J was trimmed by 6 bases and V by 0 bases; bases with no gene match: 4. Germline loops: CDR1 SGHRS, CDR2 YFSETQ. The CDR3 is 15 amino acids. The CDR3 region is CASSLGGTGFNEQFF. CDR3 nucleotides: TGCGCCAGCAGCTTGGGCGGGACAGGGTTCAATGAGCAGTTCTTC.

The chain couples TRBV6-1 to TRBJ2-7; D uncertain. From germline, CDR1 is MNHNS and CDR2 SASEGT. The ends were cut back, 4 bases at V and 7 bases at J, with 20 bases in the middle. This CDR3 spans 15 amino acids. The DNA for the CDR3 is TGTGCCAGCAGTGGGTTGTGGACCCAAATCAGGGAGCAGTACTTC. Translating it yields CASSGLWTQIREQYF.

This clone was observed a handful of times. The chain uses TRBV10-3 and TRBJ2-2; maybe TRBD2 (6 bases). V lost 7 bases to trimming and J lost 5 bases, with 14 bases between them. CDR1 and CDR2 from the germline V gene are ENHRY and SYGVKD. The CDR3 covers 14 residues. CDR3 sequence: CAINSGSGTGELFF. The CDR3 region has the DNA TGTGCCATCAATTCCGGGAGTGGAACCGGGGAGCTGTTTTTT.

This chain links TRBV5-6 with TRBJ1-2; possible D gene TRBD1, 6 bases. The length of the CDR3 is 15 residues. With 0 bases removed from V and 4 bases from J, the gap between germline ends came to 13 bases. Per germline, CDR1 SGHDT and CDR2 YYEEEE. The chain's CDR3 is CASSLVSGGPYGYTF. The CDR3 nucleotides are TGTGCCAGCAGCTTGGTCTCTGGGGGGCCCTATGGCTACACCTTC.

This clone was seen a few times. The chain employs TRBV20-1 and TRBJ1-2; D is unresolved. In germline, CDR1 is DFQATT, CDR2 SNEGSKA (reference sequence). The CDR3 is 11 residues long. The ends were cut back, 4 bases at V and 2 bases at J, with 5 bases in the middle. CDR3 residues: CSATGNYGYTF. The CDR3 DNA reads TGCAGTGCTACCGGGAACTATGGCTACACCTTC.

This clone is a singleton in its sample. Other DNA sequences in this sample translate to the same CDR3. The chain has TRBV15 and TRBJ2-7; TRBD2 is a possible D gene (6 bases). The CDR3 sequence is 15 residues long. The V end was cut by 1 base, the J end by 3 bases, with 13 bases between. CDR1 LNHNV and CDR2 YYDKDF come from the germline V gene (reference sequence). The CDR3 bases are TGTGCCACCAGCAGAGGGACGGGGGTGGACTACGAGCAGTACTTC. It is translated as CATSRGTGVDYEQYF.

The rearrangement uses TRBV6-5 and TRBJ1-1, with D uncertain. This CDR3 is built from 13 residues. Trimming pared 1 base from V and 2 bases from J, leaving 5 bases between. Germline values: CDR1 MNHEY, CDR2 SVGAGI. The DNA of the CDR3 is TGTGCCAGCAGTTACTATAAAAACACTGAAGCTTTCTTT. Its translation is CASSYYKNTEAFF.

The rearrangement links TRBV27 to TRBJ1-2; 8 bases fit TRBD1. The J segment lost 8 bases and the V segment lost 6 bases, leaving 14 bases of the junction unmatched. CDR3 length equals 15 residues. Germline V gene sequence: CDR1 MNHEY, CDR2 SMNVEV (reference sequence). CDR3 sequence (DNA): TGTGCCAGCAGAACCGGACAGGGTTCAGGGCAGGGCTACACCTTC. It yields the protein CASRTGQGSGQGYTF.